The subject of this entry is one TCR beta chain. Its antigen remains unidentified. This may be a read error, as it is one base from a much larger clone. Because the CDR3 is missing its conserved closing phenylalanine or tryptophan, this is likely a read error. The study excluded patients with uncontrolled infections, other autoimmune diseases, pregnancy or lactation. Diagnoses were based on clinical symptoms, serum thyroxine and TRAb, thyroid ultrasound and orbital computed tomography. Trizol reagent was used to extract total RNA, and RNA quality was then checked on an Agilent 2100 Bioanalyzer. The TCR beta CDR3 regions were amplified from the RNA transcripts. A first-round RT-PCR of the TCR CDR3 used the HTBI primer set with the Qiagen OneStep RT-PCR kit. The libraries were constructed in a second round of multiplex PCR and then size-selected and purified. Sequencing of the libraries was done on an Illumina HiSeq2000 using paired-end 100 bp reads. The authors processed their data as follows. SOAPnuke was used to process the raw data, throwing out any read that contained adapters or uncalled bases, had a mean Phred below 15, or lacked an exact constant-primer or identifier match. High-quality paired reads were merged using COPE v1.2.5, and each unique nucleotide sequence was defined as a clonotype. Clonotypes were aligned to IMGT TRBV, TRBD and TRBJ reference segments using MiTCR v1.1. Only V-J combinations with frequency above 0.0001, covering 99.2% of repertoires, were analysed. The TCS score was defined as the ratio of F50 (clonal expansion) to E x V (chaos), calculated using BLOSUM62-based TCRdist between CDR3 peptides within each V-J. Welch's t-statistics and random forest reduced just over 500 V-J features to fewer than 15, which were used in a naive Bayes classifier (R e1071). Thyroid-blood repertoire similarity was quantified with the Morisita-Horn index. TCRdb reworked the public reads: Q25 trimming with fastp, MiXCR clone assembly, productive beta chains retained. Each record represents a unique CDR3 protein, reported with the most common genes and DNA among its rows. None of the V and J calls come from the authors' own analysis; TCRdb made them. Recorded for this sample are 550,000 to 600,000 distinct CDR3 sequences; just over 45% of them occurred a single time. In total, the top ten clones hold around 20% of the sample.

This sample is part of a study of T cells in Graves' hyperthyroidism and ophthalmopathy (dated by TCRdb to 2018 to 2020). Background on the whole study: TCR V-J signatures able to tell the groups apart were searched for in a discovery cohort of 95 or so patients, of whom around 43 had Graves' ophthalmopathy and around 56 had stable Graves' hyperthyroidism. An independent validation cohort of fewer than 20 hyperthyroidism patients and about 15 patients who later progressed to ophthalmopathy tested prospective prediction of ophthalmopathy. The approximately 100 discovery patients were randomly divided into training and test sets at a 7:3 ratio. In addition, the study compared T-cell repertoires in thyroid tissue and in blood from several Graves' hyperthyroidism patients. Following sampling, methimazole starting at 30 mg daily was given to hyperthyroidism patients, and high-dose intravenous methylprednisolone was given to ophthalmopathy patients. The paper reports TCR Vbeta CDR3 sequencing of more than 120 peripheral blood samples: around 45 ophthalmopathy, 75 to 80 hyperthyroidism and around 17 progressor patients. Overall results and qualifications from the work: Most expanded thyroid clonotypes (frequency above 0.001) were also detected in blood, a finding suggesting that blood repertoires may reflect thyroid immune responses. A 13 V-J signature model separated ophthalmopathy from stable hyperthyroidism, with about 90% sensitivity and about 81% specificity in cross-validation and 80%/75% in testing. No statistical method was used to set the sample size in advance, and investigators knew the group allocation. In validation, the model predicted progression to ophthalmopathy a median of roughly 6.1 months before onset, with over 55% sensitivity and almost 75% specificity.

The germline V gene yields SGHDT for CDR1 and YYEEEE for CDR2. From its first to its last residue, the CDR3 has 14 amino acids. This entry keeps only the CDR3 DNA: 42 bases, framed from base 1. A distance of 14 bases separates the germline ends of V and J, which lose 3 bases and 5 bases respectively. In this chain, TRBV5-6 is recombined with TRBJ1-1; the D region possibly corresponds to TRBD1 (6 bases align). Sequenced material: peripheral blood or thyroid tissue (not recorded which). The sequence was obtained from an adult woman with Graves' disease, either hyperthyroidism or ophthalmopathy (not recorded which). The DNA sequence is TGTGCCAGCAGCTCCCAGGGGATTCGGACTGAAGCTTTCGTT. It specifies CASSSQGIRTEAFV.